This note documents a single T cell receptor beta chain sequence. Its antigen remains unknown. The sample comes from a study of shared clonotypes between healthy human individuals. Study results and caveats: Clonotypes shared by all four sorted-subset donors had higher generation probabilities than non-shared clonotypes. On the whole, naive subsets had larger estimated richness than memory subsets had. The sharing of around 5% of naive CD4 clonotypes was seen across a few donors.

A CD45RA+ naive subset and a CD45RA-negative memory subset were split from CD4+ cells. Here immunoSEQ multiplex PCR was the method, and the copy in TCRdb shows in-frame clones only, minus some. The data hold about a million clones, with around four fifths observed a single time. Per the germline V gene, CDR1 is SGHRS and CDR2 is YFSETQ. The V and J ends lost 0 bases and 8 bases respectively, with 17 bases between them. The CDR3 is 15 residues long. V is TRBV5-1 and J is TRBJ1-2, with D perhaps matching TRBD1 (5 bases). Material for sequencing was memory CD4+ T cells sorted from blood. The subset: CD45RA-negative fraction. The clonotype was recovered from a young man in good health. The CDR3 bases are TGCGCCAGCAGCTTGGAAGGGGCAGGGTTCCAGGGCTACACCTTC. Residues: CASSLEGAGFQGYTF.